This T cell receptor beta chain was found in a study of blood T cell repertoires in COVID-19. Study overall: PBMCs, B-cell-depleted T cells, or T cells were the source of the cDNA or gDNA that made up the material.

This table comes from immunoSEQ multiplex PCR, and its TCRdb copy is limited to in-frame clones, with some not included. The table records over 300,000 clones, about 84% of them present only once. The sequencing sample was made of peripheral blood. The clonotype comes from a woman aged 45-65 years with acute or convalescent COVID-19.

The CDR3 region is CASSYSRLIYNEQFF. Written as DNA, the CDR3 is TGTGCCAGCAGTTACTCGAGACTAATTTACAATGAGCAGTTCTTC. This sequence joins TRBV6-2 or TRBV6-3 and TRBJ2-1, with D possibly matching TRBD2 (5 bases). The CDR3 spans 15 residues. The V and J ends lost 0 bases and 4 bases respectively, with 10 bases between them. Germline V gives CDR1 MNHEY, CDR2 SVGEGT.